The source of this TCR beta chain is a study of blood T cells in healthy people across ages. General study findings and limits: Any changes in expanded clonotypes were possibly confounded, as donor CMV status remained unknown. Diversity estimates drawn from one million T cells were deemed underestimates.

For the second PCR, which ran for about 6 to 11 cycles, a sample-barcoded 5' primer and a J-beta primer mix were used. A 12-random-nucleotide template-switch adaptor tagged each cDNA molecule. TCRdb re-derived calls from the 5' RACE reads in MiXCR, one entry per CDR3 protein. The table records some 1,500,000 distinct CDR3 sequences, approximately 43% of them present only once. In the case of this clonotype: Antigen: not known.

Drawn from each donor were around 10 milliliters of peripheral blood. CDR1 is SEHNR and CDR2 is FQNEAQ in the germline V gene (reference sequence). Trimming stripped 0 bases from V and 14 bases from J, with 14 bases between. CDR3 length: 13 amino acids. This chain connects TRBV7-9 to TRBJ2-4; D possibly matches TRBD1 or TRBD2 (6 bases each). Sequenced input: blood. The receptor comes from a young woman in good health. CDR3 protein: CASSLASEGVEYF. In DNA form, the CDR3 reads TGTGCCAGCAGCTTAGCGTCGGAGGGGGTTGAGTACTTC.